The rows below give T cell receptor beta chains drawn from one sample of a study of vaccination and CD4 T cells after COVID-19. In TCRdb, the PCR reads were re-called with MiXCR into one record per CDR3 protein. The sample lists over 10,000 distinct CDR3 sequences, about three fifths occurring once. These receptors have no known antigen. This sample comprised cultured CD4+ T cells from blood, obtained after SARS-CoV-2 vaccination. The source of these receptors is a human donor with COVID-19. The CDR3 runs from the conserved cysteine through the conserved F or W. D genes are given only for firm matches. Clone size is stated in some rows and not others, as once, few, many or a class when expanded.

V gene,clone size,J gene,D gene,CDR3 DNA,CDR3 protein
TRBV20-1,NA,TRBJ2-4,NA,TGCAGTGCTAGTGCGACTGGGGGGGCTTCCAAAAACATTCAGTACTTC,CSASATGGASKNIQYF
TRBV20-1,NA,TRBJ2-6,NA,TGCAGTGCCCACCAGGCCTCTGGGGCCAACGTCCTGACTTTC,CSAHQASGANVLTF
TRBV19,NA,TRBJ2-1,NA,TGTGCCAGTAGTCAGGGCGGTCTAGCCGGCAATGAGCAGTTCTTC,CASSQGGLAGNEQFF
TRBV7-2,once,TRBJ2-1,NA,TGTGCCAGCAGCTTAGGTCTAGGGGCGAACAATGAGCAGTTCTTC,CASSLGLGANNEQFF
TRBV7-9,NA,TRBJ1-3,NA,TGTGCCAGCAGCCCCTCTGGGGGAAACACCATATATTTT,CASSPSGGNTIYF
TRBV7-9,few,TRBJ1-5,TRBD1,TGTGCCAGCAGCGAAACCGGACAGGGCCTTGTTCAGCCCCAGCATTTT,CASSETGQGLVQPQHF
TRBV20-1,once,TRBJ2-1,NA,TGCAGTGCTAGAAGTCCAGGGTGGGACTACAATGAGCAGTTCTTC,CSARSPGWDYNEQFF
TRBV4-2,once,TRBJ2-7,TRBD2,TGTGCCAGCAGCCAATTAGCGGGGGGGCTAAGGGAGCAGTACTTC,CASSQLAGGLREQYF
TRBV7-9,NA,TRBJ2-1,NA,TGTGCCAGCAGCTCCGGGACTCACAATGAGCAGTTCTTC,CASSSGTHNEQFF
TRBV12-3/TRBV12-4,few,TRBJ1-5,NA,TGTGCCAGCAGTCCCCACGCAAATCAGCCCCAGCATTTT,CASSPHANQPQHF
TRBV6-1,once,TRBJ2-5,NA,TGTGCCAGCAGTGACGGTGTCCGGGGGAATCAAGAGACCCAGTACTTC,CASSDGVRGNQETQYF
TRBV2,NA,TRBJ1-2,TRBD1,TGTGCCAGCAGTGTCGCGGGACAGGGTTTTCCCGGGGAAGGCTACACCTTC,CASSVAGQGFPGEGYTF
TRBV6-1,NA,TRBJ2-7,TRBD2,TGTGCCAGCAGGCACCAGAGCGGGGGTCGCTACGAGCAGTACTTC,CASRHQSGGRYEQYF
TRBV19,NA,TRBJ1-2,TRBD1,TGTGCCGTCTACAGGGGTGGTTTTGGCTACACCTTC,CAVYRGGFGYTF
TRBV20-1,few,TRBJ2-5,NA,TGCAGTGCTAGAGATAGCAGGGGGGTACGAGAGACCCAGTACTTC,CSARDSRGVRETQYF
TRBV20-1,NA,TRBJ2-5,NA,TGCAGTGCTAAACAAGAGACCCAGTACTTC,CSAKQETQYF
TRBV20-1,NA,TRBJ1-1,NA,TGCAGTGCCCCCCCCCCCGGGGGTAGCACTGAAGCTTTCTTT,CSAPPPGGSTEAFF
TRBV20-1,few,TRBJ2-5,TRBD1,TGCAGTGCTAAGACAGGGGGCGAAGTAGTAGAGACCCAGTACTTC,CSAKTGGEVVETQYF
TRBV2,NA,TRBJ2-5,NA,TGTGCCAGCAGTGAAGTTTGGATAGGGGAGACCCAGTACTTC,CASSEVWIGETQYF
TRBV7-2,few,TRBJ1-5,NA,TGTGCCAGCAGCTCGGACGGGAACAATCAGCCCCAGCATTTT,CASSSDGNNQPQHF
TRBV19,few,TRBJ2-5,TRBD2,TGTGCCAGTAGTATTAGCGCGGGGGGGCTTGGTGAGACCCAGTACTTC,CASSISAGGLGETQYF
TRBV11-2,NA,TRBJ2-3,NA,TGTGCCAGCAGCTTAGAGAGAATCAGATACACGCAGTATTTT,CASSLERIRYTQYF
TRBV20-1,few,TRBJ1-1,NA,TGCATCCCCTGGGGGAGGGGGAGGACTGAAGCTTTCTTT,CIPWGRGRTEAFF
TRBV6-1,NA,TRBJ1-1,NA,TGTGCCAGCAGACCACAGGGTGAGGAGGACACTGAAGCTTTCTTT,CASRPQGEEDTEAFF
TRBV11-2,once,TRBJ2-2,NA,TGTGCCAGCCGGCGGGGTGACACCGGGGAGCTGTTTTTT,CASRRGDTGELFF
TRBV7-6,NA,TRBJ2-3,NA,TGTGCCAGCAGCTTAAGTAGTAGCGGAGCCCGACCGGATACGCAGTATTTT,CASSLSSSGARPDTQYF
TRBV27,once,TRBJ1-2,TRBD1,TGTGCCAGCAGTCCAGGGGGCGCTAACTATGGCTACACCTTC,CASSPGGANYGYTF
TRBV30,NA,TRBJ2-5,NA,TGTGCCTGGAGTGTAGCCTCGCTCGGGGAGACCCAGTACTTC,CAWSVASLGETQYF
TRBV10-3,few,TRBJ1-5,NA,TGTGCCATCAGTGGGGCGGGAAATCAGCCCCAGCATTTT,CAISGAGNQPQHF
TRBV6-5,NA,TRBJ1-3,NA,TGTGCCAGCAGTTACGGAAGGGAAACCTCTGGAAACACCATATATTTT,CASSYGRETSGNTIYF
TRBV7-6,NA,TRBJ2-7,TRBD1,TGTGCCAGCAGCTCCTATCCGGGACAGGGGATATACGAGCAGTACTTC,CASSSYPGQGIYEQYF
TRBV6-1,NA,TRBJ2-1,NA,TGTGCCAGCAGCCTTCGGGCGGGGTCCTACAATGAGCAGTTCTTC,CASSLRAGSYNEQFF
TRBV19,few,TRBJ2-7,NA,TGTGCCAGTAGTCCCGCGGGGTTTTTAAACGAGCAGTACTTC,CASSPAGFLNEQYF
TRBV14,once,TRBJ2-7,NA,TGTGCCAGCAGCCATATGAGGGTCGCGAGCGAGCAGTACTTC,CASSHMRVASEQYF
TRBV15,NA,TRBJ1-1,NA,TGTGCCACCAGCAGAGCGAAGGGGACTGAAGCTTTCTTT,CATSRAKGTEAFF
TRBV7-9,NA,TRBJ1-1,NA,TGTGCCAGCAGCTTAGCTGTCACGAACACTGAAGCTTTCTTT,CASSLAVTNTEAFF
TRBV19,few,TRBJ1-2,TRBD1,TGTGCCAGTAGTACGGACAGGGGGCATGGCTACACCTTC,CASSTDRGHGYTF
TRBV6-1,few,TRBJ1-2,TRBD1,TGTGCCAGCAGCCGTCCCGGGACAGGGGCGAACTATGGCTACACCTTC,CASSRPGTGANYGYTF
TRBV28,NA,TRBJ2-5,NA,TGTGCCAGCAGAGGAGGGGCCCTCCGGCCACAAGAGACCCAGTACTTC,CASRGGALRPQETQYF
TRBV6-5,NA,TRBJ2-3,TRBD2,TGTGCCAGCAGTTACAGCAGGGAGGGAAATACGCAGTATTTT,CASSYSREGNTQYF
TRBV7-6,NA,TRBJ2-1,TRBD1,TGTGCCAGCAGCGCCGGGACAGGGGCCATCGAGTCCTACAATGAGCAGTTCTTC,CASSAGTGAIESYNEQFF
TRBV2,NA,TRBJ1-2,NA,TGTGCTACCGGACAGTCAAACTATGGCTACACCTTC,CATGQSNYGYTF
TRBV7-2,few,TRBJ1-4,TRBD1,TGTGCCAGCAGCCCGAAGGGGAGGGGGCATGAAAAACTGTTTTTT,CASSPKGRGHEKLFF
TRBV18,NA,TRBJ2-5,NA,TGTGCCAGCTCACCAGCGTTGGAGACCCAGTACTTC,CASSPALETQYF
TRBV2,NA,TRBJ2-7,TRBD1,TGTGCCAGCAGGGAAGCGGGACAGGGATACGAGCAGTACTTC,CASREAGQGYEQYF
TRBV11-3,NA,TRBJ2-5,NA,TGTGCCAGCAGCTTAGCGGCCAGGGGACAAGAGACCCAGTACTTC,CASSLAARGQETQYF
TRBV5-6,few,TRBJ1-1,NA,TGTGCCAGCAGCTGGGCAGGGAAAGCTTTCTTT,CASSWAGKAFF
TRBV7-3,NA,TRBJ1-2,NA,TGTGCCAGCAGCTTCTCTTCAGGGGACGGCTACACCTTC,CASSFSSGDGYTF